This T cell receptor beta chain was sequenced in a study of post-analysis software for immune sequencing data. Across the whole study: Disease courses included relapsing-remitting, secondary progressive and progressive-relapsing multiple sclerosis. General observations from the study: When compared against controls, multiple sclerosis patients showed significantly lower normalized Chao1 diversity. TRBV5-6, TRBV5-1 and TRBV20-1 belonged to a set of about 5 TRBV segments that were more frequent in patients than controls. Samples from a shared batch, those prepared together, strongly co-clustered by F measure.

Built from TCR beta cDNA, the libraries had unique molecular identifiers in them. Starting from around 0.96 to 9.9 million T cells, the study yielded hundreds of thousands of cDNA molecules. Each CDR3 protein is one row after TCRdb ran MiXCR on the PCR reads. This repertoire shows 700,000 to 800,000 distinct CDR3 sequences, approximately 30% found once; its top ten account for roughly 0.53%. In this sample, this clonotype turned up a few times. The antigen is not known. CDR1 is SEHNR and CDR2 is FQNEAQ in the germline V gene (reference sequence). There are 15 residues in the CDR3. The receptor was isolated from a girl aged 5-17 years with multiple sclerosis. The chain joins TRBV7-9 to TRBJ2-7; D gene ambiguous. The DNA end lines up better with TRBJ2-5; the J call may be wrong. Sequencing was done on a sample of blood. CDR3 sequence (DNA): TGTGCCAGCAGTCATGGTCTAGACCCGGTGGAGACCCAGTACTTC. Encoded protein: CASSHGLDPVETQYF.